The rows below give T cell receptor beta chains drawn from one sample of a study of T cell changes during pregnancy in multiple sclerosis. Produced via immunoSEQ multiplex PCR; TCRdb's table is partial and in-frame only. The sample holds approximately 60,000 clones; roughly 88% are singletons and the top ten take 5.5% to 7%. Sequences were derived from peripheral blood, sampled in the third trimester of pregnancy. These receptors were collected from a female donor in good health, enrolled as a control in a pregnancy study. The CDR3 runs from the conserved cysteine through the conserved F or W. A D gene is named only where the DNA matches it firmly. The size of a clone is reported for some rows only, either as once, few or many, or as a class for expanded clones.

CDR3aa: CASSQEVAGQGLFSNQPQHF
CDR3nt: TGCGCCAGCAGCCAAGAGGTAGCGGGACAGGGGTTGTTCAGCAATCAGCCCCAGCATTTT
d_gene: TRBD1
abundance: NA
v_gene: TRBV4-3
j_gene: TRBJ1-5

CDR3aa: CASSSRLAGANTGELFF
CDR3nt: TGTGCCAGCAGCTCGAGACTAGCGGGAGCTAACACCGGGGAGCTGTTTTTT
d_gene: TRBD2
abundance: NA
v_gene: TRBV7-9
j_gene: TRBJ2-2

CDR3aa: CASSDRDRLDEQFF
CDR3nt: TGTGCCAGTAGTGACCGGGACAGGTTGGATGAGCAGTTCTTC
d_gene: TRBD1
abundance: NA
v_gene: TRBV19
j_gene: TRBJ2-1

CDR3aa: CSAPLWDRETYGYTF
CDR3nt: TGCAGCGCACCCCTGTGGGACAGGGAGACCTATGGCTACACCTTC
d_gene: TRBD1
abundance: NA
v_gene: TRBV29-1
j_gene: TRBJ1-2

CDR3aa: CASSPLPLSQRNTEAFF
CDR3nt: TGTGCCAGCTCCCCACTACCACTATCGCAGAGAAACACTGAAGCTTTCTTT
d_gene: NA
abundance: NA
v_gene: TRBV18
j_gene: TRBJ1-1

CDR3aa: CASSPEDWRQETQYF
CDR3nt: TGTGCCAGCTCCCCAGAGGACTGGAGACAAGAGACCCAGTACTTC
d_gene: NA
abundance: NA
v_gene: TRBV18
j_gene: TRBJ2-5

CDR3aa: CASSLVTGGPQETQYF
CDR3nt: TGTGCCAGCAGCTTGGTGACAGGGGGCCCACAAGAGACCCAGTACTTC
d_gene: TRBD1
abundance: NA
v_gene: TRBV5-8
j_gene: TRBJ2-5

CDR3aa: CASSVELRGNQETQYF
CDR3nt: TGTGCCAGCAGCGTAGAACTGCGGGGGAACCAAGAGACCCAGTACTTC
d_gene: TRBD2
abundance: NA
v_gene: TRBV9
j_gene: TRBJ2-5

CDR3aa: CASSLGTGYADTQYF
CDR3nt: TGTGCCAGCAGCTTAGGGACAGGGTACGCAGATACGCAGTATTTT
d_gene: TRBD1
abundance: NA
v_gene: TRBV11-2
j_gene: TRBJ2-3

CDR3aa: CASGLAAAETQYF
CDR3nt: TGTGCTAGTGGTTTGGCCGCGGCAGAGACCCAGTACTTC
d_gene: NA
abundance: NA
v_gene: TRBV12-5
j_gene: TRBJ2-5

CDR3aa: CASSQEKTGAYEQYF
CDR3nt: TGCGCCAGCAGCCAAGAAAAGACAGGAGCCTACGAGCAGTACTTC
d_gene: NA
abundance: few
v_gene: TRBV4-3
j_gene: TRBJ2-7

CDR3aa: CASTLQEGGTEAFF
CDR3nt: TGTGCCAGCACCCTACAGGAGGGGGGGACTGAAGCTTTCTTT
d_gene: NA
abundance: NA
v_gene: TRBV6-5
j_gene: TRBJ1-1

CDR3aa: CASSDQSRGKSTNEKLFF
CDR3nt: TGTGCCAGCAGTGACCAGTCGCGGGGGAAATCAACTAATGAAAAACTGTTTTTT
d_gene: NA
abundance: NA
v_gene: TRBV25-1
j_gene: TRBJ1-4

CDR3aa: CATDSGRADLKTQYF
CDR3nt: TGTGCCACCGATAGCGGGAGGGCCGATTTAAAGACCCAGTACTTC
d_gene: TRBD2
abundance: NA
v_gene: TRBV15
j_gene: TRBJ2-5

CDR3aa: CASSPLMTGTNTIYF
CDR3nt: TGTGCCAGTAGTCCTCTTATGACAGGGACAAACACCATATATTTT
d_gene: TRBD1
abundance: once
v_gene: TRBV19
j_gene: TRBJ1-3

CDR3aa: CAISKRGQPQHF
CDR3nt: TGTGCCATTTCTAAAAGGGGCCAGCCCCAGCATTTT
d_gene: NA
abundance: NA
v_gene: TRBV6-6
j_gene: TRBJ1-5

CDR3aa: CASSLQGQGNTEAFF
CDR3nt: TGTGCCAGCAGCCTCCAAGGACAGGGCAACACTGAAGCTTTCTTT
d_gene: TRBD1
abundance: NA
v_gene: TRBV7-8
j_gene: TRBJ1-1

CDR3aa: CASSPHGGGQLINTEAFF
CDR3nt: TGTGCCAGCAGCCCTCACGGTGGGGGACAGTTAATCAACACTGAAGCTTTCTTT
d_gene: TRBD1
abundance: NA
v_gene: TRBV9
j_gene: TRBJ1-1

CDR3aa: CASSWGAPGELFF
CDR3nt: TGTGCCAGCAGCTGGGGAGCCCCCGGGGAGCTGTTTTTT
d_gene: NA
abundance: NA
v_gene: TRBV7-8
j_gene: TRBJ2-2

CDR3aa: CASSGHAYGYTF
CDR3nt: TGTGCCAGCAGTGGCCATGCCTATGGCTACACCTTC
d_gene: NA
abundance: NA
v_gene: TRBV14
j_gene: TRBJ1-2

CDR3aa: CASSPPGTGGEQYF
CDR3nt: TGTGCCAGCAGCCCCCCCGGGACAGGGGGCGAGCAGTACTTC
d_gene: TRBD1
abundance: NA
v_gene: TRBV11-3
j_gene: TRBJ2-7

CDR3aa: CASSVVRGVSQPQHF
CDR3nt: TGTGCCAGCAGTGTAGTACGGGGGGTTAGTCAGCCCCAGCATTTT
d_gene: NA
abundance: NA
v_gene: TRBV2
j_gene: TRBJ1-5

CDR3aa: CASSIGGEQFF
CDR3nt: TGTGCCAGCAGTATCGGGGGGGAGCAGTTCTTC
d_gene: TRBD2
abundance: NA
v_gene: TRBV6-1
j_gene: TRBJ2-1

CDR3aa: CASSSFPGQESKRSRKNIQYF
CDR3nt: TGTGCCAGCAGTTCGTTCCCCGGACAGGAGTCCAAGAGAAGCAGAAAAAACATTCAGTACTTC
d_gene: TRBD1
abundance: NA
v_gene: TRBV28
j_gene: TRBJ2-4

CDR3aa: CASSPGASSYEQYF
CDR3nt: TGTGCCAGCTCACCGGGGGCGAGCTCCTACGAGCAGTACTTC
d_gene: NA
abundance: NA
v_gene: TRBV18
j_gene: TRBJ2-7

CDR3aa: CASSLRDRAVYGYTF
CDR3nt: TGTGCCAGCAGCTTGCGCGACAGGGCGGTCTATGGCTACACCTTC
d_gene: TRBD1
abundance: once
v_gene: TRBV13
j_gene: TRBJ1-2

CDR3aa: CASSRGRSSGNTDTQYF
CDR3nt: TGTGCCAGCAGCCGCGGGAGGAGTAGCGGAAACACAGATACGCAGTATTTT
d_gene: TRBD2
abundance: few
v_gene: TRBV11-3
j_gene: TRBJ2-3

CDR3aa: CASSPLDGINEQFF
CDR3nt: TGCGCCAGCAGCCCACTAGACGGTATTAATGAGCAGTTCTTC
d_gene: NA
abundance: NA
v_gene: TRBV5-1
j_gene: TRBJ2-1

CDR3aa: CASSPRAGFESNQPQHF
CDR3nt: TGTGCCAGCTCACCACGGGCAGGGTTCGAGAGCAATCAGCCCCAGCATTTT
d_gene: NA
abundance: NA
v_gene: TRBV18
j_gene: TRBJ1-5

CDR3aa: CASSPLVGSGTGELFF
CDR3nt: TGCGCCAGCAGCCCCCTGGTCGGGAGCGGCACCGGGGAGCTGTTTTTT
d_gene: NA
abundance: NA
v_gene: TRBV5-1
j_gene: TRBJ2-2

CDR3aa: CAWSGTGGLNTEAFF
CDR3nt: TGTGCCTGGAGTGGGACAGGGGGGCTGAACACTGAAGCTTTCTTT
d_gene: TRBD1
abundance: NA
v_gene: TRBV30
j_gene: TRBJ1-1

CDR3aa: CASSDARTGVYGYTF
CDR3nt: TGTGCCAGCAGTGATGCCCGGACAGGCGTCTATGGCTACACCTTC
d_gene: TRBD1
abundance: once
v_gene: TRBV2
j_gene: TRBJ1-2

CDR3aa: CASSLELTSAHNEQFF
CDR3nt: TGTGCCAGCAGCTTAGAGCTGACTAGCGCCCACAATGAGCAGTTCTTC
d_gene: TRBD2
abundance: once
v_gene: TRBV7-2
j_gene: TRBJ2-1

CDR3aa: CASTPGWGLTTDTQYF
CDR3nt: TGTGCCAGCACCCCGGGATGGGGACTTACCACAGATACGCAGTATTTT
d_gene: NA
abundance: NA
v_gene: TRBV5-6
j_gene: TRBJ2-3

CDR3aa: CASSVVAVLSNEQFF
CDR3nt: TGTGCCAGCAGCGTAGTAGCGGTTCTTAGTAATGAGCAGTTCTTC
d_gene: NA
abundance: NA
v_gene: TRBV9
j_gene: TRBJ2-1

CDR3aa: CASSLGGQGPYGYTF
CDR3nt: TGTGCCAGCAGCTTAGGGGGACAGGGGCCCTATGGCTACACCTTC
d_gene: TRBD1
abundance: NA
v_gene: TRBV11-2
j_gene: TRBJ1-2

CDR3aa: CASTRLAQTYEQYF
CDR3nt: TGTGCCAGCACTCGACTAGCGCAAACCTACGAGCAGTACTTC
d_gene: TRBD2
abundance: NA
v_gene: TRBV2
j_gene: TRBJ2-7

CDR3aa: CASSLAYRNTEAFF
CDR3nt: TGTGCCAGCAGCTTAGCGTACAGGAACACTGAAGCTTTCTTT
d_gene: NA
abundance: NA
v_gene: TRBV7-9
j_gene: TRBJ1-1

CDR3aa: CSVTMAGAQETQYF
CDR3nt: TGCAGCGTCACCATGGCAGGGGCCCAAGAGACCCAGTACTTC
d_gene: NA
abundance: NA
v_gene: TRBV29-1
j_gene: TRBJ2-5

CDR3aa: CASSPGPGGKSYEQYF
CDR3nt: TGTGCCAGCAGTCCTGGGCCAGGGGGCAAGAGCTACGAGCAGTACTTC
d_gene: TRBD1
abundance: NA
v_gene: TRBV27
j_gene: TRBJ2-7

CDR3aa: CAIWDRVTGELFF
CDR3nt: TGTGCCATTTGGGACAGGGTCACCGGGGAGCTGTTTTTT
d_gene: TRBD1
abundance: few
v_gene: TRBV7-7
j_gene: TRBJ2-2

CDR3aa: CASSRAGGWDTGELFF
CDR3nt: TGTGCCAGTAGTAGAGCGGGAGGATGGGACACCGGGGAGCTGTTTTTT
d_gene: TRBD2
abundance: once
v_gene: TRBV19
j_gene: TRBJ2-2